Below, 25 T cell receptor beta chains from the same sample are listed, as sequenced in a study of T-cell reconstitution after alpha-beta-depleted transplantation in children. A TCRbeta library incorporating unique molecular identifiers was prepared. One entry per CDR3 protein results from TCRdb running MiXCR on the PCR reads. The sample lists 450,000 to 550,000 distinct CDR3 sequences; over 9.5% were seen once. The specimen was PBMCs, mostly from graft donor cells, collected 180 days after TCRalphabeta/CD19-depleted stem cell transplant. The receptor source for this set is a female patient aged 2-9 years who had a stem cell transplant for aplastic anemia, so the T cells may come from the graft donor.

In this sample, this clonotype turned up a few times. V usage is TRBV28 and J usage is TRBJ2-7; D possibly corresponds to TRBD1 (5 bases). The CDR3 has 14 amino acids. V lost 8 bases and J lost 2, with 16 bases in between. The germline CDR1 and CDR2 sequences are MDHEN and SYDVKM. Here the CDR3 reads CASHRTTETYEQYF. The CDR3 DNA reads as TGTGCCAGCCACCGAACGACAGAGACCTACGAGCAGTACTTC.

This clonotype was counted ten times or more. The V gene is TRBV21-1, the J gene TRBJ1-2; the table's D call, TRBD1, has no DNA check behind it. TRBV21-1 is reported as a pseudogene. The CDR3 has 18 residues. This CDR3 reads CASSKFTPGGGSNYGYTF. In DNA form, the CDR3 reads TGTGCCAGCAGCAAATTCACGCCCGGCGGGGGATCTAACTATGGCTACACCTTC.

This clonotype has ten or more counts. This rearrangement joins TRBV7-6 to TRBJ2-1; the match to TRBD2 covers 9 bases. This CDR3 comprises 16 residues. With 4 bases clipped from V and 4 bases from J, the junction kept 8 bases outside the gene matches. CDR1 and CDR2 from the germline V gene are SGHVS and FNYEAQ. Written as DNA, the CDR3 is TGTGCCAGCAGCTCTATCTTGAGCGGGAGGTACAATGAGCAGTTCTTC. Translating gives CASSSILSGRYNEQFF.

This clonotype was observed at least ten times. This chain connects TRBV15 to TRBJ2-1, with 11 bases that match TRBD1. Trimming cost V 2 bases and J 6 bases; bases outside gene matches: 6. Germline V gene data show CDR1 as LNHNV and CDR2 as YYDKDF (reference sequence). The CDR3 totals 16 residues. The CDR3 here is CATSRHEGTGGNEQFF. The CDR3 bases are TGTGCCACCAGCAGACACGAGGGGACAGGGGGCAATGAGCAGTTCTTC.

In regard to this clonotype: At one end, the junction sequence differs from germline, possibly due to a read error. V and J are TRBV28 and TRBJ1-1; 10 bases fit TRBD1. The CDR3 is made up of 14 amino acids. From germline, CDR1 is MDHEN and CDR2 SYDVKM. The CDR3 coding sequence is TGTGCCAGCAGAAGACAGGGGGCGCGAACTGAAGTTTTCTTT. Translation gives CASRRQGARTEVFF.

In this sample, this clonotype turned up a few times. V and J are TRBV29-1 and TRBJ2-5; D assignment may be TRBD1 or TRBD2 (5 bases each). Looked up from germline, CDR1 is SQVTM and CDR2 is ANQGSEA. V gave up 7 bases and J gave up 10 bases, with 16 bases separating them. This CDR3 has 11 residues. This CDR3 is CSAGADMIQYF. In DNA form, the CDR3 reads TGCAGCGCCGGGGCTGACATGATCCAGTACTTC. Filled out from reference TRBV29-1 and TRBJ2-5, the complete variable domain reads SAVISQKPSRDICQRGTSLTIQCQVDSQVTMMFWYRQQPGQSLTLIATANQGSEATYESGFVIDKFPISRPNLTFSTLTVSNMSPEDSSIYLCSAGADMIQYFGPGTRLLVL.

This clonotype was counted between two and nine times. The chain has TRBV5-1 and TRBJ1-1; D is unresolved. The CDR3 extends over 14 amino acids. Germline assignment: CDR1 SGHRS and CDR2 YFSETQ. V gave up 4 bases and J gave up 0 bases, with 10 bases separating them. CDR3 sequence (DNA): TGCGCCAGCAGCACCTGGACGGTGAACACTGAAGCTTTCTTT. It encodes CASSTWTVNTEAFF.

This clonotype was detected only a few times. The genes are TRBV20-1 and TRBJ2-4; D may be TRBD2 (7 bases). The CDR3 contains 15 residues. The V and J ends lost 0 bases and 6 bases respectively, with 15 bases between them. Germline V CDR1 and CDR2: DFQATT, SNEGSKA (reference sequence). The CDR3 coding sequence is TGCAGTGCTAGAGATGGGGGGGGCGGTGCAAACATTCAGTACTTC. Translated: CSARDGGGGANIQYF.

This clonotype was observed a few times. The chain carries TRBV7-9 and TRBJ1-2; tentatively, D is TRBD1 (5 bases). The CDR3 covers 16 residues. Germline V gene data show CDR1 as SEHNR and CDR2 as FQNEAQ (reference sequence). Trimming stripped 2 bases from V and 7 bases from J, with 20 bases between. The CDR3 DNA is TGTGCCAGCAGCTTACACCGGGACTACTCTGCGGGTGGCTACACCTTC. The encoded protein is CASSLHRDYSAGGYTF.

This clonotype was counted between two and nine times. J is TRBJ2-1 and V is TRBV7-8; a weak D match, TRBD2 (5 bases). The germline V gene encodes CDR1 SGHVS and CDR2 FQNEAQ. V lost 4 bases and J lost 4, with 11 bases in between. The CDR3 sequence is 14 residues long. CDR3 sequence (DNA): TGTGCCAGCAGCTACCGGGGTTCTTACAATGAGCAGTTCTTC. It specifies CASSYRGSYNEQFF.

This chain links TRBV7-2 with TRBJ2-7, with 9 bases that match TRBD2. V shed 0 bases and J 2 bases; nucleotides not matched to a gene: 2. The CDR3 spans 15 residues. Germline-derived CDR1 and CDR2 are SGHTA and FQGNSA. The chain's CDR3 is CASSLAGGRAYEQYV. The CDR3 DNA sequence: TGTGCCAGCAGCTTAGCTGGCGGGAGGGCCTACGAGCAGTACGTC.

This clonotype was found many times. This chain connects TRBV11-2 to TRBJ2-1; D is possibly TRBD1 or TRBD2 (5 bases each). Trimming shortened V by 0 bases and J by 2 bases, and 14 bases separated the two germline ends. This CDR3 spans 17 amino acids. Germline CDR1 and CDR2: SGHAT and FQNNGV. In nucleotides, the CDR3 is TGTGCCAGCAGCTTAGAGGGAGCAGGGATAACCTACAATGAGCAGTTCTTC. Translation: CASSLEGAGITYNEQFF.

V and J are TRBV28 and TRBJ1-1, with 9 bases matching TRBD1. This CDR3 region has 19 residues. With V trimmed by 1 base and J by 9 bases, 21 bases remained unmatched. The germline gives CDR1 MDHEN, CDR2 SYDVKM. CDR3: CASSLSFSHPRDRVPQAFF. In DNA, the CDR3 is TGTGCCAGCAGTTTATCCTTCTCCCACCCGCGGGACAGGGTACCTCAAGCTTTCTTT.

The table lists this clonotype with many counts. The J gene is TRBJ1-5, the V gene TRBV12-3 or TRBV12-4, with 7 bases fitting TRBD1. CDR3 length: 17 residues. J lost 2 bases, V lost 1 base, and 8 bases had no gene match. The CDR3 spells CASSLGNRGRGNQPQHF. CDR3 DNA sequence: TGTGCCAGCAGTTTAGGGAACAGGGGTCGTGGCAATCAGCCCCAGCATTTT.

The chain is built from TRBV7-8 and TRBJ2-7; the match to TRBD1 covers 10 bases. CDR1 and CDR2 (germline): SGHVS, FQNEAQ. The CDR3 is 17 residues long. V shed 2 bases and J 3 bases; nucleotides not matched to a gene: 10. Written as DNA, the CDR3 is TGTGCCAGCAGCTTAAGTCCGGGACAGGGGCAGCTCTACGAGCAGTACGTC. Protein product: CASSLSPGQGQLYEQYV.

This clonotype was counted only a few times. The CDR3 sequence is CASSFKNQGEQFF. DNA of the CDR3: TGTGCCAGCAGCTTCAAAAACCAAGGTGAGCAGTTCTTC. The rearrangement uses TRBV7-9 and TRBJ2-1; unclear D gene. V lost 3 bases and J lost 9, with 12 bases in between. CDR3 length equals 13 residues. Per germline, CDR1 SEHNR and CDR2 FQNEAQ (reference sequence).

This clonotype appeared many times. The V gene is TRBV10-3, the J gene TRBJ2-1; 9 bases align to TRBD2. Per the germline V gene, CDR1 is ENHRY and CDR2 is SYGVKD. The length of the CDR3 is 18 residues. J was trimmed by 3 bases and V by 6 bases; bases with no gene match: 15. The CDR3 bases are TGTGCCATCAGCTTAGCGGGAGAAAACCTACCCTACTACAATGAGCAGTTCTTC. Translation: CAISLAGENLPYYNEQFF.

This clonotype was counted only a few times. The V gene is TRBV10-3, the J gene TRBJ2-5; D remains ambiguous. Trimming shortened V by 2 bases and J by 4 bases, and 8 bases separated the two germline ends. There are 13 residues in the CDR3. Germline CDR1 reads ENHRY; CDR2 reads SYGVKD. This chain's CDR3 is CAISERVPETQYF. The CDR3 nucleotides are TGTGCCATCAGTGAGCGGGTCCCAGAGACCCAGTACTTC.

The J gene is TRBJ1-2, the V gene TRBV5-1, with D unresolved. This CDR3 is 15 amino acids long. Per the germline V gene, CDR1 is SGHRS and CDR2 is YFSETQ. V lost 0 bases and J 2 bases, leaving 11 bases between the germline ends. The CDR3 bases are TGCGCCAGCAGCTTGGAAACGGGGAGGAACTATGGCTACACCTTC. Translated: CASSLETGRNYGYTF.

This chain links TRBV28 with TRBJ1-5; TRBD1 is a possible D gene (5 bases). CDR3 length: 15 residues. In germline, CDR1 is MDHEN, CDR2 SYDVKM. The germline V and J ends were trimmed by 7 bases and 10 bases, with 23 bases remaining between them. In nucleotides, the CDR3 is TGTGCCAGCACCCGTTGGGGCCCGGGTGGAGCTCCCCAGCATTTT. It encodes CASTRWGPGGAPQHF.

This clonotype came up a few times. The genes are TRBV7-2 and TRBJ2-7; D unresolved. V lost 0 bases to trimming and J lost 2 bases, with 5 bases between them. The CDR3 has 13 residues. Germline V gives CDR1 SGHTA, CDR2 FQGNSA. The CDR3 coding sequence is TGTGCCAGCAGCTTAGCGGCAGCCTACGAGCAGTACGTC. The encoded protein is CASSLAAAYEQYV.

This clonotype was seen a few times. This chain connects TRBV29-1 to TRBJ1-1; D is uncertain. The CDR3 is 12 residues long. The germline CDR1 and CDR2 sequences are SQVTM and ANQGSEA. Trimming left V 7 bases short and J 7 bases short, with 16 bases between. The CDR3 sequence is CSARLGGNEAFF. As DNA, the CDR3 is TGCAGCGCCAGGTTAGGTGGGAATGAAGCTTTCTTT.

The rearrangement links TRBV12-3 or TRBV12-4 to TRBJ2-5; TRBD2 agrees at 10 bases. CDR3 length: 17 amino acids. Trimming cost V 7 bases and J 3 bases; bases outside gene matches: 14. CDR3: CASTHSGRYGGKETQYF. Here the CDR3 DNA reads TGTGCCAGCACCCATAGCGGGAGGTATGGAGGAAAAGAGACCCAGTACTTC.

This clonotype was detected only a few times. J is TRBJ2-7 and V is TRBV9; D is possibly TRBD2 (5 bases). Between the trimmed V and J ends, which lost 0 bases and 1 base, there was a span of 14 bases. Germline CDR1 SGDLS, CDR2 YYNGEE. The CDR3 spans 16 residues. The CDR3 spells CASSVGDWTPSYEQYF. The CDR3 region has the DNA TGTGCCAGCAGCGTAGGCGACTGGACTCCTTCCTACGAGCAGTACTTC. The complete variable domain, with remaining parts taken from reference TRBV9 and TRBJ2-7, reads DSGVTQTPKHLITATGQRVTLRCSPRSGDLSVYWYQQSLDQGLQFLIQYYNGEERAKGNILERFSAQQFPDLHSELNLSSLELGDSALYFCASSVGDWTPSYEQYFGPGTRLTVT.

This clonotype showed up many times. The rearrangement joins TRBV27 to TRBJ1-1; 11 positions match TRBD1. Germline V gene data show CDR1 as MNHEY and CDR2 as SMNVEV (reference sequence). Trimming took 5 bases from V and 5 from J; bases not matched to a gene: 7. The CDR3 runs 15 residues. The CDR3 loop reads CASSPRTGGNTEAFF. DNA of the CDR3: TGTGCCAGCAGTCCGCGGACAGGGGGCAATACTGAAGCTTTCTTT.